This T cell receptor (beta chain) was retrieved from a study of cytomegalovirus exposure and HLA in healthy donors. Background on the study: The same platform as the 650 to 700 first-cohort repertoires was used for the 95 to 150 validation repertoires, a later analysis reported. Study results and caveats: CMV antigen specificity of three CMV-associated chains was confirmed in vitro.

Assay used: immunoSEQ multiplex PCR; TCRdb lists only in-frame clones, some missing. This sample has some 100,000 clones, with roughly 86% found just once. Note on this clone: The antigen is not known.

The donors were part of the validation cohort, which consisted of approximately 110 subjects and was separate from the first cohort of around 620 subjects. The germline V gene has CDR1 PRHDT and CDR2 FYEKMQ (reference sequence). The germline V and J ends were trimmed by 8 bases and 5 bases, with 15 bases remaining between them. This CDR3 comprises 13 residues. The receptor was isolated from a woman younger than 35 in good health and CMV-seronegative. The V gene is TRBV13, the J gene TRBJ2-5; D gene ambiguous. Source material: PBMCs. Here the CDR3 DNA reads TGTGCCAGCGAGGTTTGGCATTTGGAGACCCAGTACTTC. Amino acids: CASEVWHLETQYF.